The sequence of this T cell receptor beta chain was determined in a study of blood T cells in healthy people across ages. The length of the CDR3 is 13 residues. Germline V gene data show CDR1 as MGHRA and CDR2 as YSYEKL. Deletions cut 1 base from V and 4 bases from J, with 8 bases between. On this clonotype itself: Its antigen is not identified.

Study findings and constraints: Both naive CD4+ cell counts and diversity were greater in long-lived donors than in aged donors. Unsorted PBMC material precluded a definitive naive versus antigen-experienced comparison.

Next came a second PCR, run for about 7 to 12 cycles, which used a sample-barcoded 5' primer along with a J-beta primer mix. TCRdb processed the 5' RACE reads anew with MiXCR; each CDR3 protein has one entry. The table shows about 650,000 distinct CDR3 sequences, with roughly 32% occurring only once. The rearrangement uses TRBV4-1 and TRBJ2-7; D is uncertain. This TCR came from an elderly woman in good health. The sample taken for sequencing was blood. The CDR3 DNA reads TGCGCCAGCAGCCAAGGTCTAGAATACGAGCAGTACTTC. As protein: CASSQGLEYEQYF.